The present TCR beta chain was sequenced within a study of PD-1 blockade in mismatch repair-deficient tumors (dated by TCRdb to about 2017). In terms of the full investigation: Between late 2013 and September 2016, the trial enrolled roughly 85 consecutive patients with about twelve mismatch repair-deficient cancer types, every one of whom had been previously treated and was progressing. Tumor-associated T cell clones in the peripheral blood of patients responding to PD-1 blockade were tracked using deep sequencing of TCR CDR3 regions. Overall study outcomes, separate from this receptor: Clones residing in the tumor, which were often undetectable in blood before treatment, expanded quickly after pembrolizumab and then contracted, generally before radiologic responses.

Library creation used the immunoSEQ multiplex PCR assay. Not all clones reach the TCRdb copy of this immuneACCESS table, which keeps in-frame sequences only. Checked studies attribute under half of the gap to unresolved V genes and leave the rest unexplained. In all, the sample holds some 120,000 clones, and 88% of those were seen once. The ten most abundant clones make up 12% of the sample. From cysteine to phenylalanine, the CDR3 is 16 amino acids long. The CDR3 DNA has 48 bases and is translated from base 1. Reading the germline V gene gives CDR1 SGDLS and CDR2 YYNGEE. Clipping removes 3 bases from V and 0 bases from J, with 4 as the unmatched junction base count. For each enrolled patient, mismatch repair deficiency was established using either polymerase chain reaction or immunohistochemistry. TCR sequencing was performed for a few patients who responded to pembrolizumab therapy. The phase II trial prospectively evaluated PD-1 blockade with pembrolizumab in advanced mismatch repair-deficient cancers, independent of tissue of origin. Peripheral blood T cell samples were collected serially, before PD-1 blockade began and at several time points afterward. The timing of each blood sample was reported as weeks after the first dose of pembrolizumab.

This clone was found a few times. This clone's antigen is unknown. No base quality values were provided; no much bigger clone lies one nucleotide off. The chain was built from TRBV9 and TRBJ2-2, with 8 central nucleotides matching TRBD2. Sequencing used peripheral blood, obtained roughly 70 weeks after starting pembrolizumab. The TCR comes from an adult with mismatch repair-deficient cancer. DNA sequence: TGTGCCAGCAGCGACACTAGCGGCACGAACACCGGGGAGCTGTTTTTT. Translation gives CASSDTSGTNTGELFF.